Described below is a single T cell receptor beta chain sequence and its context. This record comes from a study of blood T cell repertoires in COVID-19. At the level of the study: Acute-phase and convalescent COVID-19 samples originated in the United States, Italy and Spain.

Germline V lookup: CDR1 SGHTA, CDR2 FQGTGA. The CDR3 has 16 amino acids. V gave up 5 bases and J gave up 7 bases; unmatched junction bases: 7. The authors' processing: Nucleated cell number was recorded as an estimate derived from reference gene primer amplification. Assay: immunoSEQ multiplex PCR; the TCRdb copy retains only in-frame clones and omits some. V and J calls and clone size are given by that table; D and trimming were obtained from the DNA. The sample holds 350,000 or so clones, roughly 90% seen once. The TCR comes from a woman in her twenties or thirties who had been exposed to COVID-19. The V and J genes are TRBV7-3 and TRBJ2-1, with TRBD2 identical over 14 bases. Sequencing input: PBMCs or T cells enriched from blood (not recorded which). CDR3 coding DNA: TGTGCCAGCAGCGCAGGGACTAGCGGGAGTAAGAATGAGCAGTTCTTC. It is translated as CASSAGTSGSKNEQFF.